This is a list of T cell receptor beta chains from one sample in a study of T-cell reconstitution after alpha-beta-depleted transplantation in children. TCRdb redid the calling of the PCR reads with MiXCR, one entry per CDR3 protein. The sample shows about 460,000 distinct CDR3 sequences, 9.5% to 15% of them seen only once. The sequences come from PBMCs from the stem cell graft donor, collected from the stem cell graft. Receptor source: a human donor who donated a stem cell graft to a child with combined immunodeficiency. The CDR3 runs from the conserved cysteine through the conserved F or W. Fields, in order: CDR3 DNA, CDR3 protein, V gene, clone size, J gene, D gene. The D gene is left open where the match is weak. Not all rows give a size; the values are once, few, many and, for expanded clones, a class.

cdr3_nt: TGCAGTGCTAGAGCCCTAGCGGGAGGTCACAATGAGCAGTTCTTC
cdr3_aa: CSARALAGGHNEQFF
v_call: TRBV20-1
clone_size: many
j_call: TRBJ2-1
d_call: TRBD2

cdr3_nt: TGTGCCAGCAGCTTAGGTAGTAGCGGGGCCGGCGGAAATACGCAGTATTTT
cdr3_aa: CASSLGSSGAGGNTQYF
v_call: TRBV11-2
clone_size: NA
j_call: TRBJ2-3
d_call: TRBD2

cdr3_nt: TGTGCCAGCAGTTTAGGAGACCAGAGCTACGAGCAGTACTTC
cdr3_aa: CASSLGDQSYEQYF
v_call: TRBV12-3/TRBV12-4
clone_size: NA
j_call: TRBJ2-7
d_call: NA

cdr3_nt: TGTGCCAGCAGCTTAGGTCGGACTAGCGGGAGGGGCGGTGAGCAGTTCTTC
cdr3_aa: CASSLGRTSGRGGEQFF
v_call: TRBV7-9
clone_size: NA
j_call: TRBJ2-1
d_call: TRBD2

cdr3_nt: TGTGCCAGCAGGGGACAGGGGCACAATCAGCCCCAGCATTTT
cdr3_aa: CASRGQGHNQPQHF
v_call: TRBV12-3/TRBV12-4
clone_size: many
j_call: TRBJ1-5
d_call: TRBD1

cdr3_nt: TGTGCCAGCAGCCCTGACAGGGTAGGAGGCGAGCAGTACTTC
cdr3_aa: CASSPDRVGGEQYF
v_call: TRBV14
clone_size: NA
j_call: TRBJ2-7
d_call: TRBD1

cdr3_nt: TGCGCCAGCAGCCGGGACGGGGCCTACGAGCAGTACTTC
cdr3_aa: CASSRDGAYEQYF
v_call: TRBV5-1
clone_size: many
j_call: TRBJ2-7
d_call: NA

cdr3_nt: TGTGCCAGCAGCTTAAACAGGGGGAGTGCCTACGAGCAGTACTTC
cdr3_aa: CASSLNRGSAYEQYF
v_call: TRBV7-8
clone_size: NA
j_call: TRBJ2-7
d_call: TRBD1

cdr3_nt: TGTGCCAGCAGCTTAGCCCGGACAGCCTACAATGAGCAGTTCTTC
cdr3_aa: CASSLARTAYNEQFF
v_call: TRBV11-2
clone_size: NA
j_call: TRBJ2-1
d_call: NA

cdr3_nt: TGTGCCAGCAGCGAGTCCTCTGGGGCCAACGTCCTGACTTTC
cdr3_aa: CASSESSGANVLTF
v_call: TRBV7-2
clone_size: few
j_call: TRBJ2-6
d_call: NA

cdr3_nt: TGCAGCGTCCGCGGGGGAAGCTCCTACAATGAGCAGTTCTTC
cdr3_aa: CSVRGGSSYNEQFF
v_call: TRBV29-1
clone_size: few
j_call: TRBJ2-1
d_call: TRBD2

cdr3_nt: TGTGCCAGCAGCTTAGGGACTTCTGCGGGGGGACAAGAGACCCAGTACTTC
cdr3_aa: CASSLGTSAGGQETQYF
v_call: TRBV11-3
clone_size: few
j_call: TRBJ2-5
d_call: TRBD2

cdr3_nt: TGTGCCAGCAGCCAAGGTAGCGGGGCGACCTACGAGCAGTACTTC
cdr3_aa: CASSQGSGATYEQYF
v_call: TRBV3-1
clone_size: NA
j_call: TRBJ2-7
d_call: TRBD2

cdr3_nt: TGTGCCAGCAGCTTAGAGCGGGTTTGGACCGGGGAGCTGTTTTTT
cdr3_aa: CASSLERVWTGELFF
v_call: TRBV7-6
clone_size: NA
j_call: TRBJ2-2
d_call: NA

cdr3_nt: TGTGCCAGCAGTTACCCGATAGCGGCGGCGAACACCGGGGAGCTGTTTTTT
cdr3_aa: CASSYPIAAANTGELFF
v_call: TRBV6-2/TRBV6-3
clone_size: few
j_call: TRBJ2-2
d_call: NA

cdr3_nt: TGTGCCAGCTCACCAGAAAGCTCCTACAATGAGCAGTTCTTC
cdr3_aa: CASSPESSYNEQFF
v_call: TRBV18
clone_size: NA
j_call: TRBJ2-1
d_call: NA

cdr3_nt: TGTGCCAGCAGTTACTCGATTTCACTAGCGGATACCTACGAGCAGTACTTC
cdr3_aa: CASSYSISLADTYEQYF
v_call: TRBV6-5
clone_size: few
j_call: TRBJ2-7
d_call: TRBD2

cdr3_nt: TGTGCCACCAGCAGGGCAACCACAGGGGGCGCGGGGACCCAGTACTTC
cdr3_aa: CATSRATTGGAGTQYF
v_call: TRBV15
clone_size: NA
j_call: TRBJ2-5
d_call: TRBD1

cdr3_nt: TGTGCCACCAGCAGACGTCGCGTAGTTCCCCGTAGCACTGAAGCTTTCTTT
cdr3_aa: CATSRRRVVPRSTEAFF
v_call: TRBV15
clone_size: NA
j_call: TRBJ1-1
d_call: NA

cdr3_nt: TGCGCCAGCAGCCAAGCATGGGGGTCTGGAAACACCATATATTTT
cdr3_aa: CASSQAWGSGNTIYF
v_call: TRBV4-3
clone_size: few
j_call: TRBJ1-3
d_call: NA

cdr3_nt: TGCGCCAGCAGATTGCTACTAGCGGGGGGTTTATCCTACAATGAGCAGTTCTTC
cdr3_aa: CASRLLLAGGLSYNEQFF
v_call: TRBV5-1
clone_size: many
j_call: TRBJ2-1
d_call: TRBD2

cdr3_nt: TGCAGCGCCTCGGCAGGGGGAAGCTCTGGGGCCAACGTCCTGACTTTC
cdr3_aa: CSASAGGSSGANVLTF
v_call: TRBV29-1
clone_size: NA
j_call: TRBJ2-6
d_call: TRBD1

cdr3_nt: TGCAGTGTCAGTCACATCAGCACAGATACGCAGTATTTT
cdr3_aa: CSVSHISTDTQYF
v_call: TRBV20-1
clone_size: NA
j_call: TRBJ2-3
d_call: NA

cdr3_nt: TGTGCCAGCAGCCGCCGGGGCCAAGAGACCCAGTACTTC
cdr3_aa: CASSRRGQETQYF
v_call: TRBV6-1
clone_size: NA
j_call: TRBJ2-5
d_call: NA

cdr3_nt: TGTGCCAGCAGTCCCCCCCAGCCAGATACGCAGTATTTT
cdr3_aa: CASSPPQPDTQYF
v_call: TRBV12-3/TRBV12-4
clone_size: NA
j_call: TRBJ2-3
d_call: NA

cdr3_nt: TGTGCCAGCAGCGCCCGGGACAGGGAGAACAATGAGCAGTTCTTC
cdr3_aa: CASSARDRENNEQFF
v_call: TRBV11-3
clone_size: NA
j_call: TRBJ2-1
d_call: TRBD1

cdr3_nt: TGTGCCAGCAGCTCCTGGACGTCTTCTGAGAATGAGCAGTTCTTC
cdr3_aa: CASSSWTSSENEQFF
v_call: TRBV7-8
clone_size: NA
j_call: TRBJ2-1
d_call: NA

cdr3_nt: TGTGCCAGCAGCCTCTTGGGACCGAGCTCCTACAATGAGCAGTTCTTC
cdr3_aa: CASSLLGPSSYNEQFF
v_call: TRBV3-1
clone_size: few
j_call: TRBJ2-1
d_call: NA

cdr3_nt: TGCAGTGCTAGGTCTCTAGCGGGAGTGTCCCACTACGAGCAGTACTTC
cdr3_aa: CSARSLAGVSHYEQYF
v_call: TRBV20-1
clone_size: few
j_call: TRBJ2-7
d_call: TRBD2

cdr3_nt: TGTGCCAGCAGCTTAGACAGGCCAAAGAACACTGAAGCTTTCTTT
cdr3_aa: CASSLDRPKNTEAFF
v_call: TRBV7-2
clone_size: few
j_call: TRBJ1-1
d_call: NA

cdr3_nt: TGTGCCATAGCTGAGACAGCGACCTACGAGCAGTACTTC
cdr3_aa: CAIAETATYEQYF
v_call: TRBV28
clone_size: NA
j_call: TRBJ2-7
d_call: NA